The text below deals with one TCR beta chain. This CDR3 has 12 residues. Trimming left V 0 bases short and J 4 bases short, with 4 bases between. CDR1 is SNHLY and CDR2 is FYNNEI in the germline V gene. The sample comes from a study of blood T cell repertoires in COVID-19. Study as a whole: Italy, Spain and the United States were the sources of the convalescent and acute COVID-19 samples.

Original processing notes: Amplified reference gene primers provided the basis for estimating nucleated cell counts. Sequenced by immunoSEQ multiplex PCR; TCRdb stores in-frame clones only, minus some. Clonal size and the V and J genes are those of that table, whereas D and trimming came from the DNA. The data hold 150,000 to 200,000 clones, with more than 75% observed a single time. Cohorts were determined from participant-reported clinical history. Symptom resolution, clearance, or two negative PCRs marked the recovered donors of Cohort 3. V usage is TRBV2 and J usage is TRBJ2-7; D is unclear. This sequence originates from a woman aged 25-40 years who had recovered from COVID-19. The source material was PBMCs or T cells enriched from blood (not recorded which). This CDR3 is CASSEARYEQYF. CDR3 nucleotide sequence: TGTGCCAGCAGTGAAGCTCGTTACGAGCAGTACTTC. The whole variable domain, filled in from reference TRBV2 and TRBJ2-7, reads EPEVTQTPSHQVTQMGQEVILRCVPISNHLYFYWYRQILGQKVEFLVSFYNNEISEKSEIFDDQFSVERPDGSNFTLKIRSTKLEDSAMYFCASSEARYEQYFGPGTRLTVT.